This T cell receptor (beta chain) was profiled in a study of long-term antiretroviral therapy in people with HIV. It was version v3.0 of the immunoSEQ assay that was run at survey level. The data were produced by immunoSEQ multiplex PCR, yet TCRdb's version contains in-frame clones alone and is incomplete. The sample has 15,000 to 20,000 clones; 80% to 90% are singletons. Per the germline V gene, CDR1 is SGHVS and CDR2 is FQNEAQ. V lost 6 bases, J lost 7 bases, and 8 bases stayed unmatched. This CDR3 region has 13 residues. Points from the study as a whole: An increase in diversity followed ART, yet levels stayed below transplant donor controls. HIV repertoires spanned narrower CDR3 length ranges than controls.

Held in samples before DNA extraction were roughly 0.95-10 million cryopreserved PBMC. As for this clone: Its cognate antigen is unknown.

The sequence was collected from a man between 18 and 29 years old with HIV. The sample here was unsorted PBMCs, taken 0.1 years after starting antiretroviral therapy. The V gene is TRBV7-8, the J gene TRBJ1-2, with 7 bases lining up with TRBD1. The DNA of the CDR3 is TGTGCCAGCAGAGACAGGGAGTATGCTGGCTACACCTTC. This encodes CASRDREYAGYTF.